The 30 T cell receptor beta chains below come from one sample, sequenced in a study of cytomegalovirus exposure and HLA in healthy donors (dated by TCRdb to the late 2010s). The receptor library was made with the immunoSEQ multiplex PCR assay. For the multiplex PCR, a mixture combining 60 forward primers for TCR Vbeta segments and 13 reverse primers for TCR Jbeta segments was used. TCRdb limited this immuneACCESS table to in-frame rearrangements with V and J called. A share of clones is missing; checked studies link under half to unresolved V genes, and the rest is unexplained. In this sample the table shows more than 95,000 clones, approximately 72% of which occur a single time. 2% to 2.5% of the sample comes from the top ten. Input material: PBMCs. The source is a man aged 25 to 45 in good health and CMV-seronegative.

This chain links TRBV5-1 with TRBJ2-1; 7 bases line up with TRBD2. V lost 0 bases and J lost 8; bases outside the gene matches: 8. This CDR3 comprises 15 residues. From germline, CDR1 is SGHRS and CDR2 YFSETQ. The CDR3 region has the DNA TGCGCCAGCAGCTTGGACAGCGGGGTAATGGATGAGCAGTTCTTC. As protein: CASSLDSGVMDEQFF.

The chain has TRBV15 and TRBJ2-7; perhaps TRBD1 as D (6 bases). V lost 1 base to trimming and J lost 3 bases, with 13 bases between them. Germline V gives CDR1 LNHNV, CDR2 YYDKDF (reference sequence). The CDR3 extends over 15 amino acids. Here the CDR3 DNA reads TGTGCCACCAGCAGAGTTGGGGGCACCCTCTACGAGCAGTACTTC. Residues: CATSRVGGTLYEQYF.

V usage is TRBV6-1 and J usage is TRBJ2-5; 10 bases map to TRBD1. Looked up from germline, CDR1 is MNHNS and CDR2 is SASEGT. V lost 8 bases and J lost 11; bases outside the gene matches: 14. The CDR3 runs to 14 residues. The CDR3 region is CASLRDRGVGEQYF. As DNA, the CDR3 is TGTGCCAGCCTCCGGGACAGGGGTGTTGGGGAGCAGTACTTC.

The DNA for the CDR3 is TGTGCCAGCAGCTTAGGACTAGCGGGGGCAGATACGCAGTATTTT. Residues: CASSLGLAGADTQYF. J is TRBJ2-3 and V is TRBV7-7, with TRBD2 matching 12 bases. J gave up 4 bases and V 1 base, and 0 bases lay outside the gene matches. The CDR3 consists of 15 residues. Germline values: CDR1 SSHAT, CDR2 FNYEAQ (reference sequence).

The gene calls are TRBV27 and TRBJ1-5, with TRBD1 as a possible D gene (5 bases). Germline CDR1 and CDR2: MNHEY and SMNVEV (reference sequence). The length of the CDR3 is 15 residues. V was trimmed by 3 bases and J by 3 bases, leaving 12 bases between them. The CDR3 DNA sequence: TGTGCCAGCAGTTTTAAGGGGCGAGTCAATCAGCCCCAGCATTTT. Its translation is CASSFKGRVNQPQHF.

V is TRBV19 and J is TRBJ1-2, with 10 nucleotides matching TRBD1. Germline V gene sequence: CDR1 LNHDA, CDR2 SQIVND (reference sequence). V was clipped by 8 bases and J by 8 bases; unmatched bases: 11. The CDR3 is 14 residues long. The chain's CDR3 is CASQPGQGTSGYTF. The CDR3 nucleotides read TGTGCCAGTCAACCGGGACAGGGGACGTCGGGCTACACCTTC.

V is TRBV7-7 and J is TRBJ2-7; TRBD2 matches 8 bases. The germline V gene encodes CDR1 SSHAT and CDR2 FNYEAQ (reference sequence). CDR3 size: 15 residues. J was trimmed by 5 bases and V by 5 bases; bases with no gene match: 11. The DNA for the CDR3 is TGTGCCAGCAGCCCTGGGCTAGCGGGTATTCACGAGCAGTACTTC. The encoded protein is CASSPGLAGIHEQYF.

This clone was observed a few times. J is TRBJ2-2 and V is TRBV7-2, with D possibly matching TRBD2 (7 bases). Trimming removed 5 bases from V and 0 bases from J, with 16 bases in between. The CDR3 extends over 17 amino acids. Germline V gene lookup returns CDR1 SGHTA and CDR2 FQGNSA. The CDR3 loop reads CASSPRRGPSNTGELFF. DNA of the CDR3: TGTGCCAGCAGCCCACGGCGGGGGCCCTCGAACACCGGGGAGCTGTTTTTT.

The chain joins TRBV19 to TRBJ1-6; possibly TRBD1 for D (5 bases). The germline V gene encodes CDR1 LNHDA and CDR2 SQIVND (reference sequence). V dropped 2 bases and J dropped 7 bases, with 9 bases sitting between them. The CDR3 contains 14 residues. As DNA, the CDR3 is TGTGCCAGTAGTATATCACAGGCGAATTCACCCCTCCACTTT. Amino acid sequence: CASSISQANSPLHF.

This chain links TRBV29-1 with TRBJ1-1; D remains ambiguous. The CDR3 contains 11 residues. V lost 0 bases, J lost 10 bases, and 9 bases lay in between. Per germline, CDR1 SQVTM and CDR2 ANQGSEA. CDR3 residues: CSVEDPRRAFF. The CDR3 coding sequence is TGCAGCGTTGAAGATCCCAGGCGAGCTTTCTTT.

V gene TRBV6-5 combines with J gene TRBJ1-2; maybe TRBD1 (6 bases). CDR3 size: 13 residues. V was clipped by 6 bases and J by 2 bases, with 10 bases between them. The germline V gene encodes CDR1 MNHEY and CDR2 SVGAGI. The CDR3 reads CASRSQGNYGYTF. The CDR3 bases are TGTGCCAGCAGATCACAGGGAAACTATGGCTACACCTTC.

A note on this clone: An end of the junction differs from the germline gene, which may be a read error. The rearrangement uses TRBV5-1 and TRBJ1-2; 10 positions agree with TRBD1. From germline, CDR1 is SGHRS and CDR2 YFSETQ. This CDR3 region has 13 residues. In DNA, the CDR3 is TGCACCAGCGGGGGGACAGGGGATGGTGGCTACACCTTC. Translated, it gives CTSGGTGDGGYTF.

This rearrangement joins TRBV7-9 to TRBJ1-1; TRBD1 is a possible D gene (5 bases). Per the germline V gene, CDR1 is SEHNR and CDR2 is FQNEAQ (reference sequence). This CDR3 spans 13 amino acids. V was cut by 4 bases and J by 10 bases, with 16 bases left in between. CDR3: CASSSAGGAGAFF. CDR3 in DNA: TGTGCCAGCAGCTCCGCCGGAGGGGCAGGAGCTTTCTTT.

This chain joins TRBV7-2 and TRBJ2-7; 9 bases are a match to TRBD2. CDR3 length: 15 amino acids. Germline V gene data show CDR1 as SGHTA and CDR2 as FQGNSA. V shed 2 bases, J shed 4 bases, and the junction held 6 bases outside the gene matches. CDR3 amino acids: CASSLSSGSEYEQYF. CDR3 bases: TGTGCCAGCAGCTTAAGTAGCGGGAGCGAGTACGAGCAGTACTTC.

DNA of the CDR3: TGTGCCAGCAGCCTAAGTCCGGGACAGGGATACAATGAGCAGTTCTTC. As protein: CASSLSPGQGYNEQFF. The chain joins TRBV7-2 to TRBJ2-1, with TRBD1 matching 9 bases. Germline V CDR1 and CDR2: SGHTA, FQGNSA. The V segment lost 5 bases and the J segment 4 bases; nucleotides outside the gene matches: 9. The CDR3 is 16 amino acids.

This chain connects TRBV10-3 to TRBJ2-1, with D possibly TRBD2 on 7 matching bases. The germline V and J ends were trimmed by 8 bases and 8 bases, with 25 bases remaining between them. The CDR3 contains 16 residues. Germline CDR1 reads ENHRY; CDR2 reads SYGVKD. CDR3: CAIEPGGKLALDEQFF. CDR3 nucleotide sequence: TGTGCCATCGAGCCGGGGGGCAAACTAGCGTTGGATGAGCAGTTCTTC.

The V call is TRBV7-2, the J call TRBJ2-1, with 8 nucleotides matching TRBD1. Trimming cost V 4 bases and J 8 bases; bases outside gene matches: 4. Germline V gene sequence: CDR1 SGHTA, CDR2 FQGNSA. The CDR3 loop spans 13 amino acids. The CDR3 DNA sequence: TGTGCCAGCAGCTCGGACAGGGACCATGAGCAGTTCTTC. Amino acid sequence: CASSSDRDHEQFF.

The chain recombines TRBV14 with TRBJ2-1; 7 bases are a match to TRBD1. Germline V gives CDR1 SGHDN, CDR2 FVKESK. The CDR3 is 17 residues long. V was clipped by 1 base and J by 4 bases; unmatched bases: 10. CDR3 in DNA: TGTGCCAGCAGCCAAGTCATCCGGGACAGCCCTTACAATGAGCAGTTCTTC. It translates to CASSQVIRDSPYNEQFF.

The V and J genes are TRBV5-4 and TRBJ1-1, with D perhaps matching TRBD1 (5 bases). V lost 5 bases and J lost 0, with 11 bases in between. This CDR3 has 14 residues. Germline loops: CDR1 SGHNT, CDR2 YYREEE (reference sequence). CDR3 nucleotide sequence: TGTGCCAGCAGTCTTGCAGGGATGAACACTGAAGCTTTCTTT. Its translation: CASSLAGMNTEAFF.

The V gene is TRBV7-2, the J gene TRBJ1-1; D gene uncertain. The germline V and J ends were trimmed by 5 bases and 5 bases, with 15 bases remaining between them. Germline V gene sequence: CDR1 SGHTA, CDR2 FQGNSA. The CDR3 has 14 amino acids. CDR3 sequence reads: CASSPRLLGTEAFF. Written as DNA, the CDR3 is TGTGCCAGCAGCCCGAGATTGCTAGGAACTGAAGCTTTCTTT.

This rearrangement joins TRBV7-9 to TRBJ2-3; D is uncertain. Germline loops: CDR1 SEHNR, CDR2 FQNEAQ (reference sequence). The CDR3 runs to 16 residues. V shed 1 base and J shed 6 bases, with 17 bases lying between them. In nucleotides, the CDR3 is TGTGCCAGCAGCTTAGGGAAGCAGGAAATATCGGATACGCAGTATTTT. It codes for CASSLGKQEISDTQYF.

The V and J genes are TRBV7-2 and TRBJ1-3; D is uncertain. V lost 1 base, J lost 4 bases, and 8 bases lay in between. Germline lookup yields CDR1 SGHTA and CDR2 FQGNSA. CDR3 length: 14 amino acids. This CDR3 reads CASSLGGGGNTIYF. CDR3 bases: TGTGCCAGCAGCTTAGGTGGAGGAGGAAACACCATATATTTT.

The CDR3 sequence is CASSYSLAGFTDTQYF. CDR3 nucleotide sequence: TGTGCCAGCAGTTACTCCCTAGCGGGATTCACAGATACGCAGTATTTT. This chain uses TRBV6-5 with TRBJ2-3; 9 bases map to TRBD2. Per the germline V gene, CDR1 is MNHEY and CDR2 is SVGAGI. With 0 bases clipped from V and 2 bases from J, the junction kept 3 bases outside the gene matches. The CDR3 sequence is 16 residues long.

The chain uses TRBV28 and TRBJ1-4; TRBD1 aligns across 7 bases. V lost 6 bases and J lost 8; bases outside the gene matches: 3. The CDR3 length is 12 residues. Germline loops: CDR1 MDHEN, CDR2 SYDVKM. The CDR3: CASSPDREKLFF. CDR3 in DNA: TGTGCCAGCAGCCCGGACAGGGAAAAACTGTTTTTT.

The CDR3 sequence: CASSLVVGLYEQYF. CDR3 DNA sequence: TGTGCCAGCAGCTTAGTAGTGGGGCTATACGAGCAGTACTTC. The rearrangement uses TRBV7-2 and TRBJ2-7; tentative D call: TRBD1 (5 bases). This CDR3 region has 14 residues. With 1 base removed from V and 4 bases from J, the gap between germline ends came to 11 bases. CDR1 SGHTA and CDR2 FQGNSA come from the germline V gene.

This chain uses TRBV6-6 with TRBJ1-5, with D possibly matching TRBD1 (5 bases). This CDR3 contains 14 residues. V shed 2 bases and J shed 4 bases, with 9 bases lying between them. Germline loops: CDR1 MNHNY, CDR2 SVGAGI (reference sequence). The CDR3 DNA sequence: TGTGCCAGCAGTTACGACAGACGGAATCAGCCCCAGCATTTT. Residues: CASSYDRRNQPQHF.

The gene calls are TRBV5-1 and TRBJ1-2, with a weak D call TRBD1 (6 bases). CDR3 length equals 13 residues. Trimming left V 4 bases short and J 7 bases short, with 14 bases between. CDR1 is SGHRS, CDR2 YFSETQ, per germline. The CDR3 DNA is TGCGCCAGCAGCCCCGAAGACAGGATTGGCTACACCTTC. Protein sequence: CASSPEDRIGYTF. The full variable domain, with the rest looked up from reference TRBV5-1 and TRBJ1-2, is KAGVTQTPRYLIKTRGQQVTLSCSPISGHRSVSWYQQTPGQGLQFLFEYFSETQRNKGNFPGRFSGRQFSNSRSEMNVSTLELGDSALYLCASSPEDRIGYTFGSGTRLTVV.

The CDR3 region is CASSEWRNTEAFF. For the CDR3, the DNA is TGTGCCAGCAGTGAATGGAGGAACACTGAAGCTTTCTTT. The chain employs TRBV2 and TRBJ1-1, with D unclear. Trimming left V 2 bases short and J 1 base short, with 5 bases between. Germline V lookup: CDR1 SNHLY, CDR2 FYNNEI. The CDR3 length is 13 residues.

The chain carries TRBV12-5 and TRBJ2-2; 9 bases align to TRBD2. The V gene's germline CDR1 is LGHNT and CDR2 FRNRAP. This CDR3 comprises 17 residues. The J segment lost 3 bases and the V segment lost 1 base, leaving 6 bases of the junction unmatched. CDR3 DNA: TGTGCTAGTGGTTTGGCCCGAATAGCGGGGGACACCGGGGAGCTGTTTTTT. It yields the protein CASGLARIAGDTGELFF.

V gene TRBV14 combines with J gene TRBJ2-7; no reliable D call. The germline V and J ends were trimmed by 4 bases and 9 bases, with 25 bases remaining between them. The CDR3 runs to 16 residues. Germline V gene sequence: CDR1 SGHDN, CDR2 FVKESK. The CDR3 loop reads CASSLRPGEATIGQYF. CDR3 bases: TGTGCCAGCAGCCTTCGTCCCGGAGAGGCGACGATCGGGCAGTACTTC.